This T cell receptor (beta chain) was identified in a study of T cell repertoires in cytomegalovirus infection. In the study overall: Indications of both CMV infection and matching HLA type were provided by public TCR beta signatures.

The sample holds many counts of this clonotype. TCRdb reprocessed the reads with MiXCR, giving one entry per CDR3 protein. Of around 630,000 distinct CDR3 sequences in the sample, 20% to 30% were seen once. The clonotype comes from a human donor in good health (CMV status not recorded). Some clones in this sample may be carry-over from other donors' samples. The sequenced sample consisted of CD8+ T cells from PBMCs.

The CDR3 is CASSTEVVAGLYNEQFF. CDR3 bases: TGTGCCAGCAGCACAGAGGTGGTAGCGGGGCTCTACAATGAGCAGTTCTTC. The V gene is TRBV11-1, the J gene TRBJ2-1, with 8 bases lining up with TRBD2. V shed 5 bases and J 3 bases; nucleotides not matched to a gene: 12. The germline gives CDR1 SGHAT, CDR2 FQDESV (reference sequence). The CDR3 loop spans 17 amino acids.